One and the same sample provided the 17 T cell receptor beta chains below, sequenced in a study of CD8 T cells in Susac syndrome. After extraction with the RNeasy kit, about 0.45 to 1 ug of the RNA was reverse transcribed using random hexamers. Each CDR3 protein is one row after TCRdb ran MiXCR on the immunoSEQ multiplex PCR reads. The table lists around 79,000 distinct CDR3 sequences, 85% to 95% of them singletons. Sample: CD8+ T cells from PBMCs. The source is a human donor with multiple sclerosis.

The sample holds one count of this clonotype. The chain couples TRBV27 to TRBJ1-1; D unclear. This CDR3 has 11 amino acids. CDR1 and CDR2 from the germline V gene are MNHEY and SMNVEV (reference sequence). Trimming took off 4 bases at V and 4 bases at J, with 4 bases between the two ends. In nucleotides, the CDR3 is TGTGCCAGCAGTTCCGCCACTGAAGCTTTCTTT. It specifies CASSSATEAFF.

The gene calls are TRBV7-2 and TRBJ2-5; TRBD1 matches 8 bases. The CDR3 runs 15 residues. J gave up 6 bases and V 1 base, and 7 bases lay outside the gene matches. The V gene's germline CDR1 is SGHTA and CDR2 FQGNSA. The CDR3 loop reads CASSLGGQGGQTQYF. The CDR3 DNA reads TGTGCCAGCAGCTTAGGAGGACAGGGTGGGCAGACCCAGTACTTC.

The CDR3 region has the DNA TGTGCCAGCAGCCACCACAGGACAAGCACAGATACGCAGTATTTT. Protein: CASSHHRTSTDTQYF. The V and J genes are TRBV7-9 and TRBJ2-3, with D possibly being TRBD1 (5 bases). Germline loops: CDR1 SEHNR, CDR2 FQNEAQ (reference sequence). The V gene lost 5 bases and the J gene lost 0 bases, with 12 bases spanning the gap. The CDR3 sequence is 15 residues long.

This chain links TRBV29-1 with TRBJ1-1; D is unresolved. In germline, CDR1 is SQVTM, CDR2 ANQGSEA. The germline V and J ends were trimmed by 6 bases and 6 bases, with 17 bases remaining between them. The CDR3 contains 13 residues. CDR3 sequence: CSVLVPPEAEAFF. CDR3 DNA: TGCAGCGTCCTCGTCCCCCCAGAGGCTGAAGCTTTCTTT.

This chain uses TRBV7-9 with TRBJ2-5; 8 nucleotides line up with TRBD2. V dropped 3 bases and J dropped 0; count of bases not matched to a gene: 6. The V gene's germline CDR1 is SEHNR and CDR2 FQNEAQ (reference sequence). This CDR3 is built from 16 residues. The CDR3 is CASSFSSLADQETQYF. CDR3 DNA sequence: TGTGCCAGCAGCTTTTCCTCACTAGCGGACCAAGAGACCCAGTACTTC.

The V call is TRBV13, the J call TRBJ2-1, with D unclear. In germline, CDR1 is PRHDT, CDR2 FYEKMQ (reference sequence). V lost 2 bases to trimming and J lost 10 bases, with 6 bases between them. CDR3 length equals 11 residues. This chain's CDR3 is CASSLSREQFF. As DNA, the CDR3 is TGTGCCAGCAGCTTATCCCGGGAGCAGTTCTTC.

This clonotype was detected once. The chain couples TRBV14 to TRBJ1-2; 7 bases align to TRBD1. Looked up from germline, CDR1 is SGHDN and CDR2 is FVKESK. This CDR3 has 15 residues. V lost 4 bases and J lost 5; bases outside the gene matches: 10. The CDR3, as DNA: TGTGCCAGCAGCCTATTGACGGGACAGCATTATGGCTACACCTTC. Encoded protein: CASSLLTGQHYGYTF.

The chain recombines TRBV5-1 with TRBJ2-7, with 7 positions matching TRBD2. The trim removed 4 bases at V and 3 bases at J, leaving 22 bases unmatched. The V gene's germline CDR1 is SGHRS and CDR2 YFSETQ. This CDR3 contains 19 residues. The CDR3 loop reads CASSPLVRGEVSVDYEQYF. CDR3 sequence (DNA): TGCGCCAGCAGCCCCCTAGTTCGGGGGGAGGTTTCGGTTGACTACGAGCAGTACTTC.

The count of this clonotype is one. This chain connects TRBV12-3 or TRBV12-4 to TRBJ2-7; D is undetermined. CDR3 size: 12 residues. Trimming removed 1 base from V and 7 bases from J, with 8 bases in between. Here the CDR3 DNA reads TGTGCCAGCAGTTTAGGCAATCGGGAGCAGTACTTC. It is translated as CASSLGNREQYF.

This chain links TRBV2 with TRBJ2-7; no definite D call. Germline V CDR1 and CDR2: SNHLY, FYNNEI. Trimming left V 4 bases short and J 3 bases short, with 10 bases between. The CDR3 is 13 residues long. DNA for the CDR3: TGTGCCAGCAGTGCTGGCGGCCTCTACGAGCAGTACTTC. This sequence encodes CASSAGGLYEQYF.

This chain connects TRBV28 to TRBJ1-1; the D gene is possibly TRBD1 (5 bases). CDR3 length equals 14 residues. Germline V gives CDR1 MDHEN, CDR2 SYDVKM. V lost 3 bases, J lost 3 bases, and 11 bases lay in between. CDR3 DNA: TGTGCCAGCAGTTTTGGGGACTTCTACACTGAAGCTTTCTTT. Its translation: CASSFGDFYTEAFF.

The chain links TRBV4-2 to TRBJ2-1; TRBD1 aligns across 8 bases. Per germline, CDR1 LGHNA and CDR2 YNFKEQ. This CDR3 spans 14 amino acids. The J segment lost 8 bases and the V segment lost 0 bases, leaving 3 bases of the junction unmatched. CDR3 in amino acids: CASSQETGADEQFF. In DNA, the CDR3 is TGTGCCAGCAGCCAAGAGACAGGGGCGGATGAGCAGTTCTTC.

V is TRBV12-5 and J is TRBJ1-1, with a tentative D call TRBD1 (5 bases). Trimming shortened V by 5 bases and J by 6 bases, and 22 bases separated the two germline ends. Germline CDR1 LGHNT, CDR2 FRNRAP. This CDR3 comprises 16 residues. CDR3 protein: CASGLPGGVGGPEAFF. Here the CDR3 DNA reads TGTGCTAGTGGTCTGCCCGGTGGGGTCGGGGGACCTGAAGCTTTCTTT.

The CDR3 DNA follows: TGTGCTAGTGGTTTGATTAGCGGGGGGATCTCCTACGAGCAGTACTTC. Encoded protein: CASGLISGGISYEQYF. This chain joins TRBV12-5 and TRBJ2-7, with 10 bases that match TRBD2. This CDR3 is built from 16 residues. V lost 2 bases and J lost 0; bases outside the gene matches: 4. CDR1 is LGHNT, CDR2 FRNRAP, per germline.

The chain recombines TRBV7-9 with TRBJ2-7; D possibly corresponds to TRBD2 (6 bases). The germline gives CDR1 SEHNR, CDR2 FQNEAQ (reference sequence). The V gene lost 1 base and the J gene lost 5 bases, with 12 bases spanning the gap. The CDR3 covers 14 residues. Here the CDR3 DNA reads TGTGCCAGCAGCTTAGGGCTAGCGAGCCACGAGCAGTACTTC. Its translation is CASSLGLASHEQYF.

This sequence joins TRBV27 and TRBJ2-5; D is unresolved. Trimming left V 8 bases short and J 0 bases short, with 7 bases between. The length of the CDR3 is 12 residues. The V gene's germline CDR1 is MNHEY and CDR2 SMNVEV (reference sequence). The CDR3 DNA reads TGTGCCAGCGGTCTAGACCAAGAGACCCAGTACTTC. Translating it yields CASGLDQETQYF.

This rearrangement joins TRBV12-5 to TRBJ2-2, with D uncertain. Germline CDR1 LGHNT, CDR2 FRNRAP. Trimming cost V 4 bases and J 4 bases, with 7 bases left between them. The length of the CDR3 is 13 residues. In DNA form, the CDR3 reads TGTGCTAGTGGTTCTTATTCCACCGGGGAGCTGTTTTTT. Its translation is CASGSYSTGELFF.